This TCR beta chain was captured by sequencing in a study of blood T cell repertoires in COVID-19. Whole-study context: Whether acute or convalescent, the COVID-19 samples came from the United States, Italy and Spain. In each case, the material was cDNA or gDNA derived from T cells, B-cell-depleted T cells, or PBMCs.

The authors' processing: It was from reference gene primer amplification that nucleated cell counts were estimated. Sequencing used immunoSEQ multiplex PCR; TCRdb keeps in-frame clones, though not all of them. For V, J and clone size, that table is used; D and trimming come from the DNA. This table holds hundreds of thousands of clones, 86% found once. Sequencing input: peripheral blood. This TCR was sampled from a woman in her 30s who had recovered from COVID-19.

In DNA form, the CDR3 reads TGTGCCAGTAGCCCCGATTCCTCGGGAAACCAAGAGACCCAGTACTTC. Amino acids: CASSPDSSGNQETQYF. The J gene is TRBJ2-5, the V gene TRBV19; D possibly corresponds to TRBD2 (5 bases). This CDR3 has 16 amino acids. The V end lost 6 bases, the J end lost 0 bases, and 17 bases lay between the germline ends. Per germline, CDR1 LNHDA and CDR2 SQIVND (reference sequence).